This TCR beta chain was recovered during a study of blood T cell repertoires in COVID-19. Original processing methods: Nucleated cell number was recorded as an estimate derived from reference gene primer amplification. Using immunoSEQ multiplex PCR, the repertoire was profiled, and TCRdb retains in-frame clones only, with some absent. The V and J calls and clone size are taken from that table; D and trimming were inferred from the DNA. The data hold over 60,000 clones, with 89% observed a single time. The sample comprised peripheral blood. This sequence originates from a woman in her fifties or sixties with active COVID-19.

CDR3 sequence reads: CASSLDRVNYGYTF. CDR3 in DNA: TGCGCCAGCAGCTTGGACAGGGTTAACTATGGCTACACCTTC. The J gene is TRBJ1-2, the V gene TRBV5-1; D perhaps matches TRBD1 (6 bases). V lost 0 bases, J lost 1 base, and 7 bases lay in between. Germline V gene lookup returns CDR1 SGHRS and CDR2 YFSETQ. This CDR3 has 14 amino acids.